This T cell receptor (beta chain) originates from a study of spatial heterogeneity in lung cancer. Findings of the study overall: Mutation tallies in tumors tracked expanded intratumoral alpha and beta TCR counts.

Regarding this clonotype: The target antigen is unknown.

The germline CDR1 and CDR2 sequences are MNHEY and SVGAGI. The CDR3 sequence is 15 residues long. V lost 6 bases and J lost 0; bases outside the gene matches: 5. Time point: sample taken at primary tumor resection. TCRdb reanalysed the 5' RACE reads using MiXCR and keeps one entry per CDR3 protein. The table has about 20,000 distinct CDR3 sequences, roughly 5.7% seen once; the top ten hold about 9.3%. This TCR derives from a female donor with early-stage non-small cell lung cancer. Sequencing used lung tumor tissue, obtained at surgery. The chain combines TRBV6-5 with TRBJ2-3; 8 nucleotides line up with TRBD1. In DNA form, the CDR3 reads TGTGCCAGCAGAGGACAGGGACGTAGCACAGATACGCAGTATTTT. This codes for CASRGQGRSTDTQYF.